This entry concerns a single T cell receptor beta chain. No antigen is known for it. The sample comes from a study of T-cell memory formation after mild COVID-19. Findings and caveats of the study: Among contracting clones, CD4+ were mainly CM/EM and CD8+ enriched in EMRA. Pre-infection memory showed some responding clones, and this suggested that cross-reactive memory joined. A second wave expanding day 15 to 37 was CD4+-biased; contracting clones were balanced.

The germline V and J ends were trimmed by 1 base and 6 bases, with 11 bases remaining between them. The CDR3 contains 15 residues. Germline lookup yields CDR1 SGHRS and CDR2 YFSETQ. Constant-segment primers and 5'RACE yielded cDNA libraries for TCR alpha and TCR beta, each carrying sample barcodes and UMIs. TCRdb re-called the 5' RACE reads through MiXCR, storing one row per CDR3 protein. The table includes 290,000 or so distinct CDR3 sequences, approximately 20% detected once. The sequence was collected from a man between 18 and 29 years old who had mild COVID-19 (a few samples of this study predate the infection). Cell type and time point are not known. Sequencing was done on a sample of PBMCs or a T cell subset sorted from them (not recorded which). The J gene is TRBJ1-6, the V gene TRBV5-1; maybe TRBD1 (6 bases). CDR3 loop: CASSLWGASNSPLHF. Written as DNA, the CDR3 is TGCGCCAGCAGCTTGTGGGGGGCTAGTAATTCACCCCTCCACTTT.